Sequencing of this TCR beta chain was carried out in a study of neoadjuvant anti-PD-1 for oral cavity cancer. Overall study context: Patients mostly received three to four biweekly nivolumab doses at 3 mg/kg before surgery.

This clone is medium-sized. Within the sample, other DNA sequences also encode this same CDR3. Produced via immunoSEQ multiplex PCR; TCRdb's table is partial and in-frame only. There are 6,000 to 7,000 clones in the sample; 47% occur only once, and roughly 28% lies in the top ten. Trimming cost V 0 bases and J 4 bases, with 7 bases left between them. Germline V gives CDR1 LGHNA, CDR2 YSLEER. The CDR3 extends over 13 amino acids. This material consisted of tumor tissue, taken before nivolumab (anti-PD-1) treatment. The receptor was derived from a person between 40 and 79 years old with oral cavity squamous cell carcinoma. The chain uses TRBV4-3 and TRBJ2-7; D may be TRBD2 (6 bases). The CDR3 reads CASSQDGGYEQYF. Written as DNA, the CDR3 is TGCGCCAGCAGCCAAGATGGGGGGTACGAGCAGTACTTC.